This T cell receptor beta chain was captured by sequencing in a study of cytomegalovirus exposure and HLA in healthy donors. PCR primers comprised 60 Vbeta and 13 Jbeta primers. Original handling: Unique TCR beta chains numbered approximately 80 million in a later analysis, with roughly 9.9 million shared. Assay: immunoSEQ multiplex PCR; the TCRdb copy retains only in-frame clones and omits some. V and J calls and clone size are as listed in that table; D and trimming were resolved from the DNA. This sample contains 100,000 to 150,000 clones. With regard to this clone: Its target is unknown.

Overall study results and limits: Another analysis was done later, and it associated around 17,000 TCR beta sequences with HLA alleles at 0.05 false discovery rate. Later on, analysis showed that most CMV-associated TCR beta chains appeared to be HLA-restricted.

This CDR3 is built from 15 residues. The germline V gene has CDR1 WSHSY and CDR2 SAAADI. Unmatched junction bases numbered 5, after V lost 6 bases and J lost 0 bases. Sample: PBMCs. The V and J genes are TRBV10-2 and TRBJ2-1, with TRBD1 matching over 7 bases. The sequence came from a man between 18 and 29 years old in good health and CMV-seronegative. CDR3: CASRMGQSSYNEQFF. CDR3 coding DNA: TGCGCCAGCAGAATGGGACAGAGCTCCTACAATGAGCAGTTCTTC.